One and the same sample provided the 27 T cell receptor beta chains below, sequenced in a study of T cell responses to AZD1222 COVID-19 vaccine. TCRdb keeps only in-frame clones here, not all; method: immunoSEQ multiplex PCR. The repertoire includes about 160,000 clones, around nine tenths of them detected once, and around 5.9% sits in the top ten. Sequencing was performed on peripheral blood, taken on day 0 of AZD1222 vaccination. All receptors come from an adult in good health.

This clone was detected a few times. The chain joins TRBV6-2 or TRBV6-3 to TRBJ1-6; the D is unclear. Trimming removed 2 bases at V and 7 bases at J, with 18 bases between. Germline assignment: CDR1 MNHEY and CDR2 SVGEGT. This CDR3 is built from 17 residues. CDR3 sequence: CASSYEFRKLVNSPLHF. In DNA, the CDR3 is TGTGCCAGCAGTTACGAGTTTCGGAAACTCGTCAATTCACCCCTCCACTTT.

The chain joins TRBV5-8 to TRBJ1-1, with a weak D call TRBD1 (5 bases). CDR3 length equals 14 residues. Trimming removed 4 bases from V and 5 bases from J, with 15 bases in between. CDR1 and CDR2 from the germline V gene are SGHTS and YDEGEE. The CDR3 bases are TGTGCCAGCAGCGACGGGACCGCCACGACTGAAGCTTTCTTT. Amino acids: CASSDGTATTEAFF.

V usage is TRBV18 and J usage is TRBJ1-5, with a tentative D call TRBD1 (6 bases). V was shortened by 4 bases and J by 6 bases, with 13 bases between the two germline ends. In germline, CDR1 is KGHSH, CDR2 LQKENI. CDR3 length equals 14 residues. The CDR3 DNA follows: TGTGCCAGCTCACTAACAGGGATCGGTCAGCCCCAGCATTTT. It translates to CASSLTGIGQPQHF.

The chain links TRBV19 to TRBJ1-4; no reliable D call. The CDR3 contains 18 residues. The V gene lost 1 base and the J gene lost 1 base, with 16 bases spanning the gap. Germline lookup yields CDR1 LNHDA and CDR2 SQIVND (reference sequence). CDR3 DNA: TGTGCCAGTAGTATAGTGGCCCTGGCGTACAGAACTAATGAAAAACTGTTTTTT. Amino acid sequence: CASSIVALAYRTNEKLFF.

V is TRBV10-3 and J is TRBJ2-2, with D tentatively TRBD1 or TRBD2 (5 bases each). The V gene lost 7 bases and the J gene lost 0 bases, with 12 bases spanning the gap. The CDR3 has 15 residues. In germline, CDR1 is ENHRY, CDR2 SYGVKD. The CDR3 spells CAINPGTANTGELFF. For the CDR3, the DNA is TGTGCCATCAACCCCGGGACCGCGAACACCGGGGAGCTGTTTTTT.

The chain is built from TRBV30 and TRBJ1-5; D may be TRBD1 (6 bases). V was trimmed by 1 base and J by 3 bases, leaving 13 bases between them. The germline V gene has CDR1 GTSNPN and CDR2 SVGIG (reference sequence). The length of the CDR3 is 15 residues. CDR3 coding DNA: TGTGCCTGGAGTGCCGAGACAGGAATCAATCAGCCCCAGCATTTT. Its translation: CAWSAETGINQPQHF.

The count of this clone is one. V usage is TRBV18 and J usage is TRBJ1-5; D is unclear. The CDR3 spans 12 residues. The V end lost 5 bases, the J end lost 5 bases, and 7 bases lay between the germline ends. Germline CDR1 reads KGHSH; CDR2 reads LQKENI. Written as DNA, the CDR3 is TGTGCCAGCTCATCGGGATATCAGCCCCAGCATTTT. Its translation: CASSSGYQPQHF.

In this sample, this clone turned up a few times. The chain employs TRBV3-1 (or the pseudogene TRBV3-2) and TRBJ1-5; TRBD1 might be the D (6 bases). V lost 4 bases and J lost 7, with 11 bases in between. The germline V gene has CDR1 LGHDT and CDR2 YNNKEL (reference sequence). This CDR3 comprises 13 residues. The CDR3 DNA is TGTGCCAGCAGCCTAGACAGGACCCAGCCCCAGCATTTT. It codes for CASSLDRTQPQHF.

This chain links TRBV19 with TRBJ1-3, with D unclear. Germline V gene sequence: CDR1 LNHDA, CDR2 SQIVND (reference sequence). The CDR3 has 10 residues. Trimming shortened V by 7 bases and J by 6 bases, and 4 bases separated the two germline ends. The CDR3 loop is CASKENTIYF. The CDR3, as DNA: TGTGCCAGTAAGGAAAACACCATATATTTT.

This chain joins TRBV2 and TRBJ1-2; 7 positions match TRBD1. This CDR3 region has 14 residues. V lost 4 bases and J lost 2; bases outside the gene matches: 4. The germline V gene encodes CDR1 SNHLY and CDR2 FYNNEI. Here the CDR3 DNA reads TGTGCCAGCAGTGTTGCAGGGGGGAACTATGGCTACACCTTC. Protein: CASSVAGGNYGYTF.

The rearrangement uses TRBV24-1 and TRBJ2-1; 7 positions match TRBD1. The CDR3 covers 16 residues. With 5 bases clipped from V and 5 bases from J, the junction kept 11 bases outside the gene matches. The V gene's germline CDR1 is KGHDR and CDR2 SFDVKD. The CDR3 loop is CATSGVGTESNNEQFF. DNA for the CDR3: TGTGCCACCAGTGGGGTCGGGACAGAATCTAACAATGAGCAGTTCTTC.

The rearrangement links TRBV6-4 to TRBJ2-3; D remains ambiguous. CDR1 MRHNA and CDR2 SNTAGT come from the germline V gene. The CDR3 runs 13 residues. V was shortened by 5 bases and J by 0 bases, with 6 bases between the two germline ends. CDR3 sequence: CASSTQSTDTQYF. The DNA of the CDR3 is TGTGCCAGCAGTACACAGAGCACAGATACGCAGTATTTT.

The V and J genes are TRBV21-1 and TRBJ2-1; the D call TRBD2 from the table was never checked on the DNA. TRBV21-1 represents a pseudogene. The length of the CDR3 is 16 residues. In nucleotides, the CDR3 is TGTGCCAGCAGCCCTAGGGGGACTAGAGGTCGCGATGAGCAGTTCTTC. Translation: CASSPRGTRGRDEQFF.

This chain joins TRBV4-2 and TRBJ1-1, with 9 bases fitting TRBD1. CDR1 LGHNA and CDR2 YNFKEQ come from the germline V gene. CDR3 length: 16 amino acids. Trimming cost V 5 bases and J 5 bases; bases outside gene matches: 12. In nucleotides, the CDR3 is TGTGCCAGCAGCTATACCGTTGGACAGGGGTTGACTGAAGCTTTCTTT. Amino acids: CASSYTVGQGLTEAFF.

The rearrangement links TRBV28 to TRBJ1-5, with D unresolved. Germline V gives CDR1 MDHEN, CDR2 SYDVKM. V lost 6 bases to trimming and J lost 2 bases, with 11 bases between them. The length of the CDR3 is 14 residues. Here the CDR3 reads CASSSQRGNQPQHF. In nucleotides, the CDR3 is TGTGCCAGCAGCTCACAAAGGGGCAATCAGCCCCAGCATTTT.

The chain joins TRBV2 to TRBJ1-2; 10 nucleotides match TRBD1. The V gene's germline CDR1 is SNHLY and CDR2 FYNNEI. This CDR3 contains 14 residues. The V segment lost 4 bases and the J segment 8 bases; nucleotides outside the gene matches: 7. The CDR3 reads CASSARQGARGYTF. The CDR3 coding sequence is TGTGCCAGCAGTGCGAGACAGGGGGCGCGAGGCTACACCTTC. Together with reference TRBV2 and TRBJ1-2, the CDR3 gives the full variable domain: EPEVTQTPSHQVTQMGQEVILRCVPISNHLYFYWYRQILGQKVEFLVSFYNNEISEKSEIFDDQFSVERPDGSNFTLKIRSTKLEDSAMYFCASSARQGARGYTFGSGTRLTVV.

The chain has TRBV5-5 and TRBJ1-2, with 11 bases that match TRBD1. This CDR3 contains 14 residues. J gave up 6 bases and V 6 bases, and 7 bases lay outside the gene matches. The germline CDR1 and CDR2 sequences are SGHKS and YYEKEE (reference sequence). The CDR3 bases are TGTGCCAGCAAGCGGACAGGGGGCGAGGATGGCTACACCTTC. Encoded protein: CASKRTGGEDGYTF.

The chain couples TRBV3-1 (or the pseudogene TRBV3-2) to TRBJ1-1; D gene unclear. This CDR3 is 14 amino acids long. Germline assignment: CDR1 LGHDT and CDR2 YNNKEL (reference sequence). The V gene lost 4 bases and the J gene lost 1 base, with 10 bases spanning the gap. The CDR3 DNA reads as TGTGCCAGCAGCCCCAACATAGCGAACACTGAAGCTTTCTTT. This sequence encodes CASSPNIANTEAFF.

With respect to this clone: This CDR3 is also generated by other DNA sequences in the sample. This chain joins TRBV6-2 or TRBV6-3 and TRBJ1-1, with a possible D match to TRBD1 (6 bases). V was cut by 2 bases and J by 5 bases, with 9 bases left in between. The CDR3 extends over 13 amino acids. Germline assignment: CDR1 MNHEY and CDR2 SVGEGT. The CDR3 bases are TGTGCCAGCAGTTACAGTAGGGGGACTGAAGCTTTCTTT. Its translation is CASSYSRGTEAFF.

The chain recombines TRBV9 with TRBJ1-2; D uncertain. Trimming pared 0 bases from V and 7 bases from J, leaving 10 bases between. The V gene's germline CDR1 is SGDLS and CDR2 YYNGEE. This CDR3 has 13 amino acids. CDR3 loop: CASSVAPNGGYTF. The CDR3 DNA reads TGTGCCAGCAGCGTAGCTCCTAACGGTGGCTACACCTTC.

This clone was seen at least ten times. V usage is TRBV6-5 and J usage is TRBJ1-6; the D is unclear. Germline assignment: CDR1 MNHEY and CDR2 SVGAGI. The length of the CDR3 is 14 residues. V was trimmed by 5 bases and J by 1 base, leaving 6 bases between them. The chain's CDR3 is CASSPRSYNSPLHF. CDR3 bases: TGTGCCAGCAGTCCGCGGTCCTATAATTCACCCCTCCACTTT.

This clone was seen only once. The V call is TRBV9, the J call TRBJ2-7; D gene uncertain. The CDR3 length is 15 residues. Trimming removed 2 bases from V and 2 bases from J, with 14 bases in between. Germline values: CDR1 SGDLS, CDR2 YYNGEE. The CDR3 DNA is TGTGCCAGCAGCGTGGGTCAGGCCCCTACCTACGAGCAGTACTTC. It yields the protein CASSVGQAPTYEQYF.

V is TRBV12-3 or TRBV12-4 and J is TRBJ1-2, with D maybe TRBD1 (5 bases). This CDR3 contains 13 residues. Trimming cost V 4 bases and J 8 bases, with 14 bases left between them. CDR3: CASSSGTLGGYTF. CDR3 nucleotide sequence: TGTGCCAGCAGTTCCGGGACCCTTGGGGGCTACACCTTC.

The J gene is TRBJ1-1, the V gene TRBV19; D is possibly TRBD1 (5 bases). Trimming left V 6 bases short and J 4 bases short, with 21 bases between. The germline gives CDR1 LNHDA, CDR2 SQIVND (reference sequence). This CDR3 region has 16 residues. As DNA, the CDR3 is TGTGCCAGTAGCTCCGTCGGGGGGGTTCTTCGCACTGAAGCTTTCTTT. It encodes CASSSVGGVLRTEAFF.

This sequence joins TRBV28 and TRBJ1-3; D unclear. Germline V lookup: CDR1 MDHEN, CDR2 SYDVKM. The CDR3 is made up of 14 amino acids. V gave up 5 bases and J gave up 7 bases, with 15 bases separating them. The CDR3 DNA follows: TGTGCCAGCAGTCCTACAGTGGAGAGCAACACCATATATTTT. This gives the protein CASSPTVESNTIYF.

The V gene is TRBV28, the J gene TRBJ1-3; D is unclear. The CDR3 has 14 amino acids. The germline V and J ends were trimmed by 3 bases and 2 bases, with 8 bases remaining between them. Germline CDR1 and CDR2: MDHEN and SYDVKM. This chain's CDR3 is CASSFPGAGNTIYF. The CDR3 nucleotides read TGTGCCAGCAGTTTTCCGGGAGCTGGAAACACCATATATTTT.

This chain uses TRBV5-4 with TRBJ2-7; 8 bases map to TRBD1. Germline assignment: CDR1 SGHNT and CDR2 YYREEE (reference sequence). J was trimmed by 5 bases and V by 4 bases; bases with no gene match: 8. The CDR3 totals 14 residues. This chain's CDR3 is CASSQDRDNHEQYF. The CDR3 nucleotides read TGTGCCAGCAGCCAGGACAGGGATAACCACGAGCAGTACTTC.